Listed below are T cell receptor beta chains from one sample, sequenced in a study of blood T cell repertoires in COVID-19. The table came from immunoSEQ multiplex PCR; TCRdb's copy has only in-frame clones and leaves some out. The sample carries approximately 200,000 clones, 70% to 90% recorded once. Material: peripheral blood. The receptors here all came from a young woman with acute or convalescent COVID-19. The CDR3 runs from the conserved cysteine through the conserved F or W. The D gene is left open where the match is weak. Clone size is stated in some rows and not others, as once, few, many or a class when expanded.

CASSAGGQPQHF	TGTGCCAGCAGCGCAGGGGGTCAGCCCCAGCATTTT	TRBD1	few	TRBV6-5	TRBJ1-5
CASSPTRGGYGYTF	TGTGCCAGCAGCCCCACCCGAGGGGGCTATGGCTACACCTTC	.	.	TRBV6-5	TRBJ1-2
CASSFNGRAYTF	TGTGCCAGCAGCTTCAACGGGAGGGCCTACACCTTC	.	.	TRBV11-2	TRBJ1-2
CASSLLAVLTDTQYF	TGTGCCAGCAGCTTATTGGCGGTACTCACAGATACGCAGTATTTT	.	.	TRBV11-3	TRBJ2-3
CASSLEGSGSSNEQFF	TGTGCCAGCAGCTTAGAGGGTAGCGGGTCCTCCAATGAGCAGTTCTTC	TRBD2	once	TRBV7-2	TRBJ2-1
CATRGQGASYTF	TGTGCCACCAGGGGACAGGGAGCTTCCTACACCTTC	TRBD1	.	TRBV24-1	TRBJ1-2
CASSEVGQPQHF	TGTGCCAGCAGCGAGGTCGGTCAGCCCCAGCATTTT	.	.	TRBV11-2	TRBJ1-5
CASYGGRRQPQHF	TGTGCCAGCTATGGGGGGAGGCGTCAGCCCCAGCATTTT	.	.	TRBV21-1	TRBJ1-5
CASSRPTSGRMQDTQYF	TGTGCCAGCAGCCGTCCTACTAGCGGGAGAATGCAAGATACGCAGTATTTT	TRBD2	.	TRBV7-8	TRBJ2-3
CASSEAATSTDTQYF	TGTGCCAGCAGTGAAGCAGCTACTAGCACAGATACGCAGTATTTT	.	.	TRBV6-1	TRBJ2-3
CASSTGWSEKLFF	TGTGCCAGTAGTACAGGGTGGAGCGAAAAACTGTTTTTT	.	few	TRBV19	TRBJ1-4
CASSESTGRSEQYF	TGTGCCAGCAGTGAATCGACAGGGAGGAGCGAGCAGTACTTC	.	.	TRBV6-1	TRBJ2-7